This T cell receptor (beta chain) was sequenced in a study of blood T cell repertoires in COVID-19. CDR3 length equals 14 residues. In germline, CDR1 is MDHEN, CDR2 SYDVKM. V lost 5 bases to trimming and J lost 5 bases; unmatched junction nucleotides: 7. Per the authors' pipeline: Reference gene primer amplification in the assay estimated nucleated cell counts. Produced via immunoSEQ multiplex PCR; TCRdb's table is partial and in-frame only. That table gives V, J and clone size, and the DNA gave D and trimming. Of about 90,000 clones listed, 92% were seen once; the top ten hold about 5.9%. The chain is built from TRBV28 and TRBJ2-5; TRBD1 aligns across 8 bases. This TCR was recovered from a woman aged 55-69 years with active COVID-19. The sequencing sample was made of peripheral blood. CDR3 sequence: CASSLRGRGETQYF. DNA of the CDR3: TGTGCCAGCAGTCTCAGGGGGCGCGGGGAGACCCAGTACTTC.